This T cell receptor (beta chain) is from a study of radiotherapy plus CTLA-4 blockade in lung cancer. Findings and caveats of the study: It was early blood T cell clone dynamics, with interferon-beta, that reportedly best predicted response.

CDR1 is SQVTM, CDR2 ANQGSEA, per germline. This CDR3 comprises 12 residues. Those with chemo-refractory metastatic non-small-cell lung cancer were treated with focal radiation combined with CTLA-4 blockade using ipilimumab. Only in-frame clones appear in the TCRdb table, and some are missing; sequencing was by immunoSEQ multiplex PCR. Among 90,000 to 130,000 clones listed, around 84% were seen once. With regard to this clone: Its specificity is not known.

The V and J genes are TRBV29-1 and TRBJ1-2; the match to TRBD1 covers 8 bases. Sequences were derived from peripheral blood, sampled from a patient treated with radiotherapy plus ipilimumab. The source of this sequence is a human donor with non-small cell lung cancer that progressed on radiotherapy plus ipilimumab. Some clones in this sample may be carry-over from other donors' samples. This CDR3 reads CRASGGGYGYTF. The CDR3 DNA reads TGCAGAGCGTCAGGGGGCGGCTATGGCTACACCTTC.